The T cell receptor beta chain described here comes from a study of CD8 T cells in Susac syndrome. An amount of RNA that ranged from about 0.45 to 1 ug was reverse transcribed with random hexamers. Each CDR3 protein is one row after TCRdb ran MiXCR on the immunoSEQ multiplex PCR reads. The sample carries around 170,000 distinct CDR3 sequences, approximately 95% recorded once. This clonotype was observed once. Germline loops: CDR1 LGHNA, CDR2 YNFKEQ. J gave up 0 bases and V 3 bases, and 11 bases lay outside the gene matches. The CDR3 extends over 18 amino acids. The chain uses TRBV4-2 and TRBJ2-3, with 8 bases aligning to TRBD1. The receptor comes from a human donor with Susac syndrome. Specimen: CD4+ T cells from PBMCs. This chain's CDR3 is CASSQYRGAGGSTDTQYF. For the CDR3, the DNA is TGTGCCAGCAGCCAGTACAGGGGGGCAGGGGGTAGCACAGATACGCAGTATTTT.